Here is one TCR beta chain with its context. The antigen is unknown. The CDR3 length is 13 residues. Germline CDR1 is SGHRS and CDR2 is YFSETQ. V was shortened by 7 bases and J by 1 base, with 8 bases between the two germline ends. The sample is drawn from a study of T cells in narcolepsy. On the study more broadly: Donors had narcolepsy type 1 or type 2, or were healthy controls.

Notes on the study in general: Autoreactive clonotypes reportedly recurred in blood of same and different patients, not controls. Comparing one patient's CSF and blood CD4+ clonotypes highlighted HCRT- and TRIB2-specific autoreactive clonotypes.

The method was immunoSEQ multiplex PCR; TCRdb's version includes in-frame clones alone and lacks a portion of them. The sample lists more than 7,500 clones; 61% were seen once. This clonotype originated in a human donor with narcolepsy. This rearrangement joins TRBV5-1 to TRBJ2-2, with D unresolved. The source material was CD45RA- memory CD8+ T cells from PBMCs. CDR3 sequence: CASAPGNTGELFF. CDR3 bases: TGCGCCAGCGCACCCGGGAACACCGGGGAGCTGTTTTTT.